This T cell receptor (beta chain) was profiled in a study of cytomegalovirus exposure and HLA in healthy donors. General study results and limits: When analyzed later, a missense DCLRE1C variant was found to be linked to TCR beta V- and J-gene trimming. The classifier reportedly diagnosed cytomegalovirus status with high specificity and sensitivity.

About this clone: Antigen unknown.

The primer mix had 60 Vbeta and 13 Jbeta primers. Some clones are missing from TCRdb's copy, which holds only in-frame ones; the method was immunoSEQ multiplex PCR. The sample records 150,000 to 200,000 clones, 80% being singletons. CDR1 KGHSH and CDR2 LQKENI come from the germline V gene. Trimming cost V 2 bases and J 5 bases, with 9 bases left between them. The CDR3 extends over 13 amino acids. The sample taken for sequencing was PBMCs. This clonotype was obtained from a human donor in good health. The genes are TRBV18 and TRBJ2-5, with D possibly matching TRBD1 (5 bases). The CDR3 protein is CASSPEAGETQYF. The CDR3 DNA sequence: TGTGCCAGCTCACCAGAGGCAGGGGAGACCCAGTACTTC.